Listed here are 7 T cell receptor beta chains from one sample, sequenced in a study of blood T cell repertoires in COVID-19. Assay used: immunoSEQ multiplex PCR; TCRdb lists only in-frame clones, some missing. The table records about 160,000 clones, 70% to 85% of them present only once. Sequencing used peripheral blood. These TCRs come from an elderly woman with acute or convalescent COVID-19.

The CDR3 here is CASSPVAGAYEQYF. The CDR3 DNA reads as TGTGCCAGCTCACCCGTAGCGGGAGCCTACGAGCAGTACTTC. The chain combines TRBV18 with TRBJ2-7, with 9 nucleotides matching TRBD2. Trimming cost V 3 bases and J 2 bases; bases outside gene matches: 2. CDR1 is KGHSH and CDR2 is LQKENI in the germline V gene. The CDR3 loop spans 14 amino acids.

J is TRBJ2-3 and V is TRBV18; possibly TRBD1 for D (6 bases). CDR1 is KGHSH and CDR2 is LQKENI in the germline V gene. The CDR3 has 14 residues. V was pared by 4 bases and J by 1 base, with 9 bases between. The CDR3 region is CASSLDSGTDTQYF. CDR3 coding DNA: TGTGCCAGCTCACTGGACAGTGGCACAGATACGCAGTATTTT.

CDR3 sequence reads: CASSLGDLGGNEQFF. CDR3 bases: TGTGCCAGCAGCTTAGGTGATCTCGGGGGCAATGAGCAGTTCTTC. The chain combines TRBV7-7 with TRBJ2-1; D is perhaps TRBD2 (6 bases). The CDR3 loop spans 15 amino acids. Trimming shortened V by 1 base and J by 6 bases, and 13 bases separated the two germline ends. Germline CDR1 SSHAT, CDR2 FNYEAQ (reference sequence).

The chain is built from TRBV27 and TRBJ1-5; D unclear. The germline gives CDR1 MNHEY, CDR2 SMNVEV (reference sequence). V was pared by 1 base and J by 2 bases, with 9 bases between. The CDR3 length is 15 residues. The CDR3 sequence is CASSLLGVGNQPQHF. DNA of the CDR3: TGTGCCAGCAGTTTATTGGGCGTGGGCAATCAGCCCCAGCATTTT.

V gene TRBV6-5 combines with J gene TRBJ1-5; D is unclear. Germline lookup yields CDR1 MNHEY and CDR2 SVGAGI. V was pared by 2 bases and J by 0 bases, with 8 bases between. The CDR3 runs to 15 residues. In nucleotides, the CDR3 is TGTGCCAGCAGTTACAGCCAGGATAGCAATCAGCCCCAGCATTTT. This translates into CASSYSQDSNQPQHF.

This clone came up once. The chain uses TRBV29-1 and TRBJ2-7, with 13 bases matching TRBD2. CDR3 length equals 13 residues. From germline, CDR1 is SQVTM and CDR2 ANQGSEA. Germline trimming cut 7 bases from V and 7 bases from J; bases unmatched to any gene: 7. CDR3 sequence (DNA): TGCAGCGCCGCCCCGGGACTAGCGGGGGAGCAGTACTTC. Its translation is CSAAPGLAGEQYF.

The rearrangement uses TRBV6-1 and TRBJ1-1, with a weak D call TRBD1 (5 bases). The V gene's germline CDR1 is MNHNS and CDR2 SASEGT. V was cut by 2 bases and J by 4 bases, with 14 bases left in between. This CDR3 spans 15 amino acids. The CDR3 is CASSECGGSCTEAFF. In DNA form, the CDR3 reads TGTGCCAGCAGTGAATGCGGGGGATCTTGCACTGAAGCTTTCTTT.